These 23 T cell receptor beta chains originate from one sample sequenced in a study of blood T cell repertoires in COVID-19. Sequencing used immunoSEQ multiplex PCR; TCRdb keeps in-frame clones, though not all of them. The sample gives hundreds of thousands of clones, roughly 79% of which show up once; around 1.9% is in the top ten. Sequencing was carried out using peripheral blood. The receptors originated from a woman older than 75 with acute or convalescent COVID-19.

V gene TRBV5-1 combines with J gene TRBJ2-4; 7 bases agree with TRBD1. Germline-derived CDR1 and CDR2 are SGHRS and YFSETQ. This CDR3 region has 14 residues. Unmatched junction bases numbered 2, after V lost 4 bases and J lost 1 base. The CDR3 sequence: CASSIQGAKNIQYF. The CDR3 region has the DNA TGCGCCAGCAGCATACAGGGGGCCAAAAACATTCAGTACTTC.

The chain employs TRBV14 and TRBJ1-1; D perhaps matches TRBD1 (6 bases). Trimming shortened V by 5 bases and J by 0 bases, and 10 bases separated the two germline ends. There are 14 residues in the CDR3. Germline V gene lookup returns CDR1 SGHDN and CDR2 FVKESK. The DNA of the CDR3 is TGTGCCAGCAGCAACAGGGCAGTGAACACTGAAGCTTTCTTT. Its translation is CASSNRAVNTEAFF.

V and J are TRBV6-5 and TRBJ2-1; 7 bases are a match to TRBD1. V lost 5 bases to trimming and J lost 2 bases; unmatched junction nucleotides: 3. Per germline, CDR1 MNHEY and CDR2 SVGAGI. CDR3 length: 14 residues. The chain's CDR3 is CASSTGTAYNEQFF. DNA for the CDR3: TGTGCCAGCAGTACCGGGACAGCCTACAATGAGCAGTTCTTC.

The CDR3 nucleotides read TGTGCCAGCAGCGCCCCGGGGACAGAACACACTGAAGCTTTCTTT. Protein sequence: CASSAPGTEHTEAFF. The V call is TRBV9, the J call TRBJ1-1; TRBD1 matches 7 bases. The CDR3 consists of 15 residues. J gave up 3 bases and V 3 bases, and 8 bases lay outside the gene matches. CDR1 is SGDLS, CDR2 YYNGEE, per germline.

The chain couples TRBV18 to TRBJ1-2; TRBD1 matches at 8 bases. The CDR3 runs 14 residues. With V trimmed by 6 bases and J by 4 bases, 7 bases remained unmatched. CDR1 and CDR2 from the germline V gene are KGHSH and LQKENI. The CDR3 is CASSPTGESYGYTF. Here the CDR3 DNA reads TGTGCCAGCTCGCCGACAGGGGAAAGCTATGGCTACACCTTC.

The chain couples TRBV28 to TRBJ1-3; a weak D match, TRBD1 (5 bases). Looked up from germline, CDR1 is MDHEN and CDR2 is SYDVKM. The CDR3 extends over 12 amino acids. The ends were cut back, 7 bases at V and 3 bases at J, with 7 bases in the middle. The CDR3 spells CASTGVGNTIYF. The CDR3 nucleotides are TGTGCCAGCACGGGGGTTGGAAACACCATATATTTT.

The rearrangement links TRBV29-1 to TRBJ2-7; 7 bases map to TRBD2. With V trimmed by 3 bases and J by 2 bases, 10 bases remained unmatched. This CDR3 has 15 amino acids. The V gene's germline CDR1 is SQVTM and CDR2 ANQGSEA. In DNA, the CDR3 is TGCAGCGTTGATTCCCAGCGGGAAGGGACCTACGAGCAGTACTTC. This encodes CSVDSQREGTYEQYF.

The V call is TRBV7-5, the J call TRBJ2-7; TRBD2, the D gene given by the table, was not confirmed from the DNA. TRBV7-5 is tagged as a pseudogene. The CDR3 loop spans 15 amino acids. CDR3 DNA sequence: TGTGCCAGAAGCACCCGGACTAGCGGGAGTTACGAGCAGTACTTC. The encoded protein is CARSTRTSGSYEQYF.

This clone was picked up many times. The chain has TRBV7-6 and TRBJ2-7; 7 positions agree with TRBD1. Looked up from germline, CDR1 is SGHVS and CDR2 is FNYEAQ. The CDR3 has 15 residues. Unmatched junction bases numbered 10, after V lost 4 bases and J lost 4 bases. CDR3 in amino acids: CASSSRTGGGYEQYF. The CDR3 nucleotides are TGTGCCAGCAGCTCCCGGACAGGTGGCGGGTACGAGCAGTACTTC.

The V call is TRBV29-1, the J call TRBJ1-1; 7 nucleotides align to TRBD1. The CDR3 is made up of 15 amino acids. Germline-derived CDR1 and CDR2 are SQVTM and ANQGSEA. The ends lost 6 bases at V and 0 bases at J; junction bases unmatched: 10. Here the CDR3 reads CSVDPGQKMNTEAFF. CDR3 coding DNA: TGCAGCGTAGACCCGGGACAGAAAATGAACACTGAAGCTTTCTTT. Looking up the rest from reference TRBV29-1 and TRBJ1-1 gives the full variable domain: SAVISQKPSRDICQRGTSLTIQCQVDSQVTMMFWYRQQPGQSLTLIATANQGSEATYESGFVIDKFPISRPNLTFSTLTVSNMSPEDSSIYLCSVDPGQKMNTEAFFGQGTRLTVV.

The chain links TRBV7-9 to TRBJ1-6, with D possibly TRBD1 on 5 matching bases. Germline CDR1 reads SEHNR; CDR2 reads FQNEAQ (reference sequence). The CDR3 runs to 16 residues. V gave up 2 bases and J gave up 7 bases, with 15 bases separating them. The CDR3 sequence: CASSLLSGRRNSPLHF. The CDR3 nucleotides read TGTGCCAGCAGCTTACTTTCAGGGAGGCGAAATTCACCCCTCCACTTT.

CDR3 region: CASSSTPLQPQHF. Written as DNA, the CDR3 is TGTGCCAGCAGTTCCACCCCCCTACAGCCCCAGCATTTT. The rearrangement uses TRBV27 and TRBJ1-5; D gene ambiguous. Trimming stripped 4 bases from V and 7 bases from J, with 11 bases between. The CDR3 consists of 13 residues. Germline-derived CDR1 and CDR2 are MNHEY and SMNVEV (reference sequence).

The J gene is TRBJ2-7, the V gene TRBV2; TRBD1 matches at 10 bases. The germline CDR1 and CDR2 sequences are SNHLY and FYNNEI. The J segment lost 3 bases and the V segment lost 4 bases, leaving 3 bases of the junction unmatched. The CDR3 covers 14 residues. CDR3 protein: CASSGDRGLYEQYF. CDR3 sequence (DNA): TGTGCCAGCAGTGGGGACAGGGGCCTCTACGAGCAGTACTTC. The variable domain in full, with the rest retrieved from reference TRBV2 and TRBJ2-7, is EPEVTQTPSHQVTQMGQEVILRCVPISNHLYFYWYRQILGQKVEFLVSFYNNEISEKSEIFDDQFSVERPDGSNFTLKIRSTKLEDSAMYFCASSGDRGLYEQYFGPGTRLTVT.

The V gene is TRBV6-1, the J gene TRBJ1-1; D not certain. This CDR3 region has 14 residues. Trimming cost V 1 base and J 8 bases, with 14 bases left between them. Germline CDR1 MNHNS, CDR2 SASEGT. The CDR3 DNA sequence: TGTGCCAGCAGTGAAGATGTGTGGGGAGGAGAAGCTTTCTTT. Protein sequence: CASSEDVWGGEAFF.

The CDR3 sequence: CASSLIAGVHEQFF. The CDR3 region has the DNA TGTGCCAGCAGCTTAATAGCGGGAGTCCATGAGCAGTTCTTC. The chain links TRBV7-3 to TRBJ2-1, with 9 positions matching TRBD2. Germline-derived CDR1 and CDR2 are SGHTA and FQGTGA. Germline trimming cut 1 base from V and 8 bases from J; bases unmatched to any gene: 3. The CDR3 has 14 residues.

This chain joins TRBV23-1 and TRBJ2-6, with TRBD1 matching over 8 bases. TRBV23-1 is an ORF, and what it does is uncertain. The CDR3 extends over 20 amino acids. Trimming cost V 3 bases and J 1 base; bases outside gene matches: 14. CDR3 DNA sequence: TGCGCCAGCAGTCACCCCGCATTCAGGGGGCGCGGATCTGGGGCCAACGTCCTGACTTTC. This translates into CASSHPAFRGRGSGANVLTF.

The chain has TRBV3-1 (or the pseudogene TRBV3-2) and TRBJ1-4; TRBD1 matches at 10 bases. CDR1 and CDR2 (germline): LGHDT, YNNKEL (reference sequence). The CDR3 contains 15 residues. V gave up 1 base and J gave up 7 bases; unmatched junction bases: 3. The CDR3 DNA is TGTGCCAGCAGCCAAGGTGACAGGGGGCGTGAAAAACTGTTTTTT. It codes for CASSQGDRGREKLFF.

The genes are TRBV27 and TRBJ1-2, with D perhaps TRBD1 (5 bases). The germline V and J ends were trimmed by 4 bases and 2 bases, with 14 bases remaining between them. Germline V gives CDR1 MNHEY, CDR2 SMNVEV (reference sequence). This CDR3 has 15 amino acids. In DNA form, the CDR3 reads TGTGCCAGCAGTTCCCCTTCCGGACACAACTATGGCTACACCTTC. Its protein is CASSSPSGHNYGYTF.

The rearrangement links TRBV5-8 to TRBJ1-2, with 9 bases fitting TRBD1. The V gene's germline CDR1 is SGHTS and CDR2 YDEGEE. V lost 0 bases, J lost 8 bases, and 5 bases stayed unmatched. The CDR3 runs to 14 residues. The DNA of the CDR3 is TGTGCCAGCAGCTTGGGGGACAGGGTTCGAGGCTACACCTTC. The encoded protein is CASSLGDRVRGYTF.

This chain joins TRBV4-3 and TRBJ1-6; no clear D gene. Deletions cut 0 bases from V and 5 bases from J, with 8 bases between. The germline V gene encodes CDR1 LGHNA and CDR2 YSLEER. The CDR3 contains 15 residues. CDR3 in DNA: TGCGCCAGCAGCCAAGATCGAACAGATAATTCACCCCTCCACTTT. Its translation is CASSQDRTDNSPLHF.

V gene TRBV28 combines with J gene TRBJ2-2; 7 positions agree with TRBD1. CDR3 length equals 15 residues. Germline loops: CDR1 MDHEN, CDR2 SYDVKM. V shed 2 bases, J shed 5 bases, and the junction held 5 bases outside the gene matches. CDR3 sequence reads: CASSLQGGKTGELFF. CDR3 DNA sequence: TGTGCCAGCAGTTTACAAGGGGGCAAAACCGGGGAGCTGTTTTTT.

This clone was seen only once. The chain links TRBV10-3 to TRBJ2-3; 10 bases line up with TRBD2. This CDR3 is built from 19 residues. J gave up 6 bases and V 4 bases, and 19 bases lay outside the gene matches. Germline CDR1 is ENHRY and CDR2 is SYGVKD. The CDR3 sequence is CAISGGTSAQSYGMDTQYF. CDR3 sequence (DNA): TGTGCCATCAGTGGGGGGACTAGCGCCCAAAGTTATGGGATGGATACGCAGTATTTT.

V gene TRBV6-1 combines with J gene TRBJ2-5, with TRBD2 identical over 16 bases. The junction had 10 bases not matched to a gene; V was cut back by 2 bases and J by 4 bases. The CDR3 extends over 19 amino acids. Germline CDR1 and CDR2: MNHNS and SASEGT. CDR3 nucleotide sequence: TGTGCCAGCAGTGAAACTGGGACTAGCGGGGGGGCGCGGAGAGAGACCCAGTACTTC. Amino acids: CASSETGTSGGARRETQYF.